The clone carrying this TCR beta chain was picked up a small number of times. The data were produced by immunoSEQ multiplex PCR, yet TCRdb's version contains in-frame clones alone and is incomplete. The sample lists 200,000 to 250,000 clones, 84% occurring once. This sample stems from a study of blood T cell repertoires in COVID-19. The sequence was collected from a man aged 55 to 69 who had recovered from COVID-19. Sequencing used PBMCs or T cells enriched from blood (not recorded which).

CDR3 coding DNA: TGTGCCAGCAGCCCCGCGATCGGGGGGCAGGGGACTGAAGCTTTCTTT. Translating it yields CASSPAIGGQGTEAFF. The chain couples TRBV9 to TRBJ1-1, with D tentatively TRBD1 (6 bases). Per the germline V gene, CDR1 is SGDLS and CDR2 is YYNGEE. CDR3 size: 16 residues. V lost 4 bases and J lost 5, with 21 bases in between. Full variable domain (remainder filled in from reference TRBV9 and TRBJ1-1): DSGVTQTPKHLITATGQRVTLRCSPRSGDLSVYWYQQSLDQGLQFLIQYYNGEERAKGNILERFSAQQFPDLHSELNLSSLELGDSALYFCASSPAIGGQGTEAFFGQGTRLTVV.